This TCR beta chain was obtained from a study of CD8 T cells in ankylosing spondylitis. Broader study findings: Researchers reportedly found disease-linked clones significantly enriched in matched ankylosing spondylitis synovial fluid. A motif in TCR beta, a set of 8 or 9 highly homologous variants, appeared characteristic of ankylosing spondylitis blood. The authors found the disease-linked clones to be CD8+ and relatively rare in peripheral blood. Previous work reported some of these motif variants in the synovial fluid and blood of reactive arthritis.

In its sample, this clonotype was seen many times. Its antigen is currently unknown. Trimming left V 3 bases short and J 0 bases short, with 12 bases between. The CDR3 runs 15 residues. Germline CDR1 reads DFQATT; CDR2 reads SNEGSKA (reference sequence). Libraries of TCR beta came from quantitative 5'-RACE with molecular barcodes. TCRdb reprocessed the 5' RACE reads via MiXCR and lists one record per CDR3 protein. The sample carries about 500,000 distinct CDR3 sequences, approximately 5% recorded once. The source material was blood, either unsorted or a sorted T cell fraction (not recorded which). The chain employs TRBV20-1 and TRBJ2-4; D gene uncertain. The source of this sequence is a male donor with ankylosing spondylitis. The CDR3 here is CSARDPGLAKNIQYF. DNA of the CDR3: TGCAGTGCTAGGGACCCGGGTCTAGCCAAAAACATTCAGTACTTC.